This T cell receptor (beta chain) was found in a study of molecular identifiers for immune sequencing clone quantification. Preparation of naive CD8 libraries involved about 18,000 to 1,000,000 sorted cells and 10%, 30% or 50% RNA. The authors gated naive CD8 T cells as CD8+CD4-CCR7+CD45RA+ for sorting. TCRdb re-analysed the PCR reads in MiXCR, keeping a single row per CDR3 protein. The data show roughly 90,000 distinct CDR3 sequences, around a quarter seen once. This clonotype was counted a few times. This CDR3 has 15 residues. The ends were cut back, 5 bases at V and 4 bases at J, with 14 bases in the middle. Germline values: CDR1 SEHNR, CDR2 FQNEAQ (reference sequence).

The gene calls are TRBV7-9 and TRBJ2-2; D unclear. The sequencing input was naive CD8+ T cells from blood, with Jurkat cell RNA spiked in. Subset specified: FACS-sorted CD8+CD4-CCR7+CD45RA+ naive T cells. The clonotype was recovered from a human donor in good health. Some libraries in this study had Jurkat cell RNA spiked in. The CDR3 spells CASSLTAGTTGELFF. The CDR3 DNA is TGTGCCAGCAGCCTAACGGCAGGAACCACCGGGGAGCTGTTTTTT.